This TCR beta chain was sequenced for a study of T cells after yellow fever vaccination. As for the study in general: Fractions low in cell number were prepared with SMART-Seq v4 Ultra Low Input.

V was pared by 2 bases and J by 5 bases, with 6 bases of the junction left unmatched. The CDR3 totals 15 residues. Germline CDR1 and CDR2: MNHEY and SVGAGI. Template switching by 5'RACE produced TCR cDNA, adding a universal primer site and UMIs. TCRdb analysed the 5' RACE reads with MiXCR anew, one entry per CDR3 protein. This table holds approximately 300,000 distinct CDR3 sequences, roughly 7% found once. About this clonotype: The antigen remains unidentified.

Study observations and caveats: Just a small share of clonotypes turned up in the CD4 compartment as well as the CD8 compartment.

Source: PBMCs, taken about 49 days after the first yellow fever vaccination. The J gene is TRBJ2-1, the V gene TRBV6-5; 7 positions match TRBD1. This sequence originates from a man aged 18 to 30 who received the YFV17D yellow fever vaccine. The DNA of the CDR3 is TGTGCCAGCAGTTACACAGGGGACAGTGACAATGAGCAGTTCTTC. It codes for CASSYTGDSDNEQFF.